The T cell receptor (beta chain) described here comes from a study of shared clonotypes between healthy human individuals. Sequencing was performed with immunoSEQ multiplex PCR; in TCRdb, only in-frame clones are kept and a portion is missing. The sample lists approximately 330,000 clones; 73% were seen once. J was trimmed by 1 base and V by 9 bases; bases with no gene match: 9. This CDR3 contains 15 residues. The germline V gene encodes CDR1 LNHDA and CDR2 SQIVND (reference sequence). This receptor was obtained from a young man in good health. Sequenced input: memory CD4+ T cells sorted from blood. Regarding subset: CD45RA-negative fraction. The V and J genes are TRBV19 and TRBJ1-5; 7 bases are a match to TRBD1. Here the CDR3 DNA reads TGTGCCAGCAGACAGGGTGGGGTGAGCAATCAGCCCCAGCATTTT. This encodes CASRQGGVSNQPQHF.